This T cell receptor (beta chain) was obtained from a study of shared clonotypes between healthy human individuals. Some clones are missing from TCRdb's copy, which holds only in-frame ones; the method was immunoSEQ multiplex PCR. The sample gives under 600,000 clones, roughly 95% of which show up once; about 0.067% is in the top ten. The V and J ends lost 0 bases and 7 bases respectively, with 10 bases between them. The germline gives CDR1 LGHNA, CDR2 YNFKEQ. The CDR3 is 15 residues long. The J gene is TRBJ1-6, the V gene TRBV4-2, with D unclear. Material for sequencing was naive CD4+ T cells sorted from blood. Sample subset: CD45RA+ positively selected. This sequence originates from a woman in her 30s in good health. Here the CDR3 reads CASSQDWAGNSPLHF. In DNA form, the CDR3 reads TGTGCCAGCAGCCAAGATTGGGCGGGGAATTCACCCCTCCACTTT.